The T cell receptor (beta chain) described here comes from a study of T cell changes during pregnancy in multiple sclerosis. Using immunoSEQ multiplex PCR, the repertoire was profiled, and TCRdb retains in-frame clones only, with some absent. The profile shows about 58,000 clones, around 93% of them singletons. The CDR3 is 13 residues long. Trimming took off 5 bases at V and 6 bases at J, with 14 bases between the two ends. Germline V gene data show CDR1 as LNHNV and CDR2 as YYDKDF (reference sequence). The source material was CD8+ T cells from peripheral blood mononuclear cells, sampled in the second trimester of pregnancy. The sequence was collected from a female donor with multiple sclerosis, enrolled in a pregnancy study. The rearrangement links TRBV15 to TRBJ2-7; D might be TRBD1 (6 bases). CDR3 bases: TGTGCCACCAGCCTATTACAGGGTCGCGAGCAGTACTTC. This translates into CATSLLQGREQYF.